The T cell receptor beta chain under discussion was sequenced for a study of molecular identifiers for immune sequencing clone quantification. About the research overall: Replicate RNA came from 20,000 or 100,000 naive CD8 cells and was split five ways, and four parts were sequenced.

Regarding the study as a whole: Highly expanded clone sizes could be underestimated by identical TCR molecules that share a barcode.

The CDR3 spans 11 residues. V lost 4 bases and J lost 5, with 5 bases in between. Germline V gene lookup returns CDR1 SNHLY and CDR2 FYNNEI. MiXCR was run by TCRdb on the PCR reads, yielding one entry per CDR3 protein. Of over 35,000 distinct CDR3 sequences in the sample, approximately 17% are singletons; the top ten hold 7% to 9%. This clonotype was seen ten or more times. Its antigen is not identified. The TCR comes from a human donor in good health. Some libraries in this study had Jurkat cell RNA spiked in. V is TRBV2 and J is TRBJ1-1, with D hard to call. Sample: naive CD8+ T cells from blood, with Jurkat cell RNA spiked in. Sample subset: FACS-sorted CD8+CD4-CCR7+CD45RA+ naive T cells. CDR3 loop: CASSVRTEAFF. The CDR3 DNA reads TGTGCCAGCAGTGTTCGGACTGAAGCTTTCTTT.